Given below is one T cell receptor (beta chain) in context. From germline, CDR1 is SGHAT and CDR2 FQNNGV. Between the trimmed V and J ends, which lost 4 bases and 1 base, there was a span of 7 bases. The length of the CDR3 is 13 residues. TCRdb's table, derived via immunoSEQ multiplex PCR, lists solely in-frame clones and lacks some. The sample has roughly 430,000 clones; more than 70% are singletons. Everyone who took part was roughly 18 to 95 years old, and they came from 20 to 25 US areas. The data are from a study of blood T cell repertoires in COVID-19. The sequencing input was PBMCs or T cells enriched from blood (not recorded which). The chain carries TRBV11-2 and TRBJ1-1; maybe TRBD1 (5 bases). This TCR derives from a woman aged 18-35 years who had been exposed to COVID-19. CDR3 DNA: TGTGCCAGCAGCTATACAGGGAACACTGAAGCTTTCTTT. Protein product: CASSYTGNTEAFF.